This TCR beta chain appears in the sequencing data of a study of cytomegalovirus exposure and HLA in healthy donors. Findings and limits, study-wide: According to an earlier analysis, most TCR beta V segments yielded productive rearrangements about 87% or about 30% of the time.

PCR amplification relied on 60 Vbeta primers (plus 13 Jbeta primers). Measured with immunoSEQ multiplex PCR; TCRdb has only the in-frame clones, and not every one. The data hold some 130,000 clones, with approximately 80% observed a single time. Of note for this clone: Its matching antigen is unknown.

This CDR3 spans 15 amino acids. V gave up 2 bases and J gave up 2 bases, with 12 bases separating them. The germline gives CDR1 ENHRY, CDR2 SYGVKD. Sequencing was performed on PBMCs. The chain carries TRBV10-3 and TRBJ1-1; D might be TRBD1 (6 bases). The sequence was collected from a male donor in good health and CMV-seronegative. The CDR3 sequence: CAISEGGADNTEAFF. The CDR3 DNA is TGTGCCATCAGTGAGGGGGGGGCGGACAACACTGAAGCTTTCTTT.